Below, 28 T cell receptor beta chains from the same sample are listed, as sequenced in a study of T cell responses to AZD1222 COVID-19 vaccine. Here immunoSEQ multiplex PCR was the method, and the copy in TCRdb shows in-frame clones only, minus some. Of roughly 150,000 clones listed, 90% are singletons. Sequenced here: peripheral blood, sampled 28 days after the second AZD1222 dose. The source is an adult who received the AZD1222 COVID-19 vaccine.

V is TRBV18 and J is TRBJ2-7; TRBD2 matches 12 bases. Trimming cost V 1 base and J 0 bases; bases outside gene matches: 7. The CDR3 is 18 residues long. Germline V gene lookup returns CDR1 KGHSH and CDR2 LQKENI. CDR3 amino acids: CASSPLRTSGKASYEQYF. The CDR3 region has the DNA TGTGCCAGCTCACCACTGCGGACTAGCGGGAAGGCCTCCTACGAGCAGTACTTC.

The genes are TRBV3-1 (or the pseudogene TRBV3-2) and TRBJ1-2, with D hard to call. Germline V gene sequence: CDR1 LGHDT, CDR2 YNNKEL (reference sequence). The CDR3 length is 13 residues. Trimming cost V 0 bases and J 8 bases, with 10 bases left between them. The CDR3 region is CASSQELVRGYTF. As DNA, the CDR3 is TGTGCCAGCAGCCAAGAACTGGTGCGGGGCTACACCTTC.

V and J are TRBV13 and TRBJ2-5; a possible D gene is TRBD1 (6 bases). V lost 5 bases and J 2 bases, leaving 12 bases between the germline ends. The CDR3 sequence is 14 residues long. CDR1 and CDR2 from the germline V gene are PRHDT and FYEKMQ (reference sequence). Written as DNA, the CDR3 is TGTGCCAGCAGCCCCCGGGACACTCAAGAGACCCAGTACTTC. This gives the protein CASSPRDTQETQYF.

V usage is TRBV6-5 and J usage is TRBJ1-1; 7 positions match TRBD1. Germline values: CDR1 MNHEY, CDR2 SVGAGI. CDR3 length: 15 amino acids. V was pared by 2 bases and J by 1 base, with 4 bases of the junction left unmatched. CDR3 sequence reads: CASSYGDRKNTEAFF. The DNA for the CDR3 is TGTGCCAGCAGTTACGGGGACAGAAAGAACACTGAAGCTTTCTTT.

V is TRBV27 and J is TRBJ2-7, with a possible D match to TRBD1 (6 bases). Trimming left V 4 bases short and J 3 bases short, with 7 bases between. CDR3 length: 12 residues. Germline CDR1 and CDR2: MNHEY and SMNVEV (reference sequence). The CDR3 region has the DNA TGTGCCAGCAGTTCGACAGGCTACGAGCAGTACTTC. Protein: CASSSTGYEQYF.

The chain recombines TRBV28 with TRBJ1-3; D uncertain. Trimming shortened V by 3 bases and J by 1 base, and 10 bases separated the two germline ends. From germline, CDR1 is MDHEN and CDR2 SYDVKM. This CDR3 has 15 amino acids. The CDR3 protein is CASSFGGNSGNTIYF. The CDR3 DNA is TGTGCCAGCAGTTTCGGCGGGAATTCTGGAAACACCATATATTTT.

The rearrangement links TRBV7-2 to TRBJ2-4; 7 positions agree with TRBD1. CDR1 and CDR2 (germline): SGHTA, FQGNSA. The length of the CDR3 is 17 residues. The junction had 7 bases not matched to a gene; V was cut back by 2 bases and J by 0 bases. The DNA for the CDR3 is TGTGCCAGCAGCTTAAGTGGGGACAGTTTAGCCAAAAACATTCAGTACTTC. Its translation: CASSLSGDSLAKNIQYF.

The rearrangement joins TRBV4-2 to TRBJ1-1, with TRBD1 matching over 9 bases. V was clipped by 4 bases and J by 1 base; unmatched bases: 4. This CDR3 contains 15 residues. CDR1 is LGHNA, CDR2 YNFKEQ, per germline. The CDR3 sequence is CASSRTTGGNTEAFF. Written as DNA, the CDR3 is TGTGCCAGCAGCCGAACGACAGGGGGGAACACTGAAGCTTTCTTT.

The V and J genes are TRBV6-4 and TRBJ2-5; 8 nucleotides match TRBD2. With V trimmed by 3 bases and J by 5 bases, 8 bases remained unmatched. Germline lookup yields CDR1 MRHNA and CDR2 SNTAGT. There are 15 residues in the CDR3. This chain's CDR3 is CASSDHGGAEETQYF. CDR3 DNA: TGTGCCAGCAGTGATCACGGGGGGGCCGAGGAGACCCAGTACTTC.

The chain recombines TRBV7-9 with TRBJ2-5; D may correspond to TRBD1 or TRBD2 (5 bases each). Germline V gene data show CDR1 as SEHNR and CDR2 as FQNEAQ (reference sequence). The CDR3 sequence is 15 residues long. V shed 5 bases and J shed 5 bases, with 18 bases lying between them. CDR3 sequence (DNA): TGTGCCAGCAGCCTGGAACTAGGCAGGGAGGAGACCCAGTACTTC. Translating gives CASSLELGREETQYF.

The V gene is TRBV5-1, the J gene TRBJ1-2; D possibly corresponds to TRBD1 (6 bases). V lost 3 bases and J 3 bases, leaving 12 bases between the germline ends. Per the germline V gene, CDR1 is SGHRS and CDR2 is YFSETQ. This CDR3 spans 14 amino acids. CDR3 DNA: TGCGCCAGCAGCTGGGAGACAGGACACTATGGCTACACCTTC. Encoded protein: CASSWETGHYGYTF.

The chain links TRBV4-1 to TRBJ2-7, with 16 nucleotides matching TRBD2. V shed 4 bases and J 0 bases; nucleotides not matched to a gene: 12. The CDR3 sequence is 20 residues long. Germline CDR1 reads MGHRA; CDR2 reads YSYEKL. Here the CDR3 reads CASSPQPGTSGGDHSYEQYF. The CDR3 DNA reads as TGCGCCAGCAGCCCCCAGCCCGGGACTAGCGGGGGGGATCACTCCTACGAGCAGTACTTC.

The CDR3 sequence: CASSLAGVKTGELFF. The CDR3 DNA reads as TGTGCCAGCAGCTTGGCGGGGGTGAAAACCGGGGAGCTGTTTTTT. The genes are TRBV5-4 and TRBJ2-2, with D maybe TRBD2 (6 bases). The CDR3 is 15 amino acids. The V gene's germline CDR1 is SGHNT and CDR2 YYREEE (reference sequence). The V gene lost 0 bases and the J gene lost 5 bases, with 11 bases spanning the gap.

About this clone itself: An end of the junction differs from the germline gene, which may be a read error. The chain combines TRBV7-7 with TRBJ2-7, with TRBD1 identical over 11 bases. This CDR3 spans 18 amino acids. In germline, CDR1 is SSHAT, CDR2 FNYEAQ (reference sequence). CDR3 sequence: CASSKWPAGQGGSYEQYF. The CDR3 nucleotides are TGTGCTAGCAGCAAGTGGCCCGCGGGACAGGGGGGCTCCTACGAGCAGTACTTC. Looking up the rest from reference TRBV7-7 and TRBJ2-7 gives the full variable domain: GAGVSQSPRYKVTKRGQDVTLRCDPISSHATLYWYQQALGQGPEFLTYFNYEAQPDKSGLPSDRFSAERPEGSISTLTIQRTEQRDSAMYRCASSKWPAGQGGSYEQYFGPGTRLTVT.

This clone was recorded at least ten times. The DNA for the CDR3 is TGTGCCACCCCATTCTTGGGCAGCCAAGTACAAAACATTCAGTACTTC. Translation gives CATPFLGSQVQNIQYF. This chain connects TRBV24-1 to TRBJ2-4; D is uncertain. The CDR3 covers 16 residues. Germline CDR1 is KGHDR and CDR2 is SFDVKD. Deletions cut 9 bases from V and 5 bases from J, with 22 bases between.

For the CDR3, the DNA is TGTGCCAGCAGCTTAGGGGCAGGGGGCCAAGATACGCAGTATTTT. Translation gives CASSLGAGGQDTQYF. V is TRBV7-2 and J is TRBJ2-3, with 8 bases aligning to TRBD1. Germline-derived CDR1 and CDR2 are SGHTA and FQGNSA. Losses at the gene ends were 1 base for V and 5 bases for J; bases not matched to a gene: 5. The CDR3 length is 15 residues.

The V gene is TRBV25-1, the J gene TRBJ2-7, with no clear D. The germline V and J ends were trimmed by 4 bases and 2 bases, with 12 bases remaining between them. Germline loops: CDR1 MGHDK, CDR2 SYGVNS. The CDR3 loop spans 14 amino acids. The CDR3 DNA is TGTGCCAGCAGTGCTAACACGATACCCTACGAGCAGTACTTC. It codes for CASSANTIPYEQYF.

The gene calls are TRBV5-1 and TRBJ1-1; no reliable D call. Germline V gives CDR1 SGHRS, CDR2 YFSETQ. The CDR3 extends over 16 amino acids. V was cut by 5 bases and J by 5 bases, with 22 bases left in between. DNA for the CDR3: TGCGCCAGCAGATCTGACTTTGTAGGAGTTGCGACTGAAGCTTTCTTT. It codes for CASRSDFVGVATEAFF.

CDR3 region: CASSQAPETSTDTQYF. The CDR3 DNA is TGCGCCAGCAGCCAAGCCCCAGAAACTAGCACAGATACGCAGTATTTT. The rearrangement links TRBV4-1 to TRBJ2-3; D not certain. The V end lost 1 base, the J end lost 0 bases, and 11 bases lay between the germline ends. CDR3 length: 16 amino acids. From germline, CDR1 is MGHRA and CDR2 YSYEKL.

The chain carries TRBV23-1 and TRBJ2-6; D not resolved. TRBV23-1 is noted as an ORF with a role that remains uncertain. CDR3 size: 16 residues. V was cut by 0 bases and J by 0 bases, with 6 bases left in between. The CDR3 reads CASSQSRVSGANVLTF. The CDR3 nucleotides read TGCGCCAGCAGTCAATCGAGAGTCTCTGGGGCCAACGTCCTGACTTTC.

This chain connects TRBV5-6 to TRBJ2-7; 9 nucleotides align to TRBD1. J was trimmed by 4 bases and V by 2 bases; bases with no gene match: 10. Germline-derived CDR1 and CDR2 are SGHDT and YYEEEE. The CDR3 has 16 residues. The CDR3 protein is CASSLLSGQGIYEQYF. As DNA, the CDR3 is TGTGCCAGCAGCTTACTCTCCGGACAGGGGATTTACGAGCAGTACTTC.

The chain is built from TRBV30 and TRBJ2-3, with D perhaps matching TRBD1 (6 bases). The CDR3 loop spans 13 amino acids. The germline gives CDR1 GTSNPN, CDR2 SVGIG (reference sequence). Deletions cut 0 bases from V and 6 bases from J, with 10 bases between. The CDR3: CAWSVGGGDTQYF. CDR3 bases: TGTGCCTGGAGTGTAGGGGGTGGGGATACGCAGTATTTT.

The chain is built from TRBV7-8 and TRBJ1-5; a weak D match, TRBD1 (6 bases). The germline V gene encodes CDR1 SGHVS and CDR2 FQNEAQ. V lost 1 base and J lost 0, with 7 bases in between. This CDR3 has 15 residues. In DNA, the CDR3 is TGTGCCAGCAGCTTAGAGGGGGTTAGCAATCAGCCCCAGCATTTT. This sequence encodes CASSLEGVSNQPQHF.

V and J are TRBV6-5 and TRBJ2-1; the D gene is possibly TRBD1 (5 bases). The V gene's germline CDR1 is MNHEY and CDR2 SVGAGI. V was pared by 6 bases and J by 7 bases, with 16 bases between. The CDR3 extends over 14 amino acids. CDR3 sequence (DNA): TGTGCCAGCAGCAGACAGCGAACTCTGAATGAGCAGTTCTTC. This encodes CASSRQRTLNEQFF.

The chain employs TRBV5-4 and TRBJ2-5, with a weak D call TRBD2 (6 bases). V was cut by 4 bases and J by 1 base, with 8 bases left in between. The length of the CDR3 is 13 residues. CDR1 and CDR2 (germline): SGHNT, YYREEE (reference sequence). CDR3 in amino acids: CASSRGTQETQYF. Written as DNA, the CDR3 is TGTGCCAGCAGCCGCGGGACCCAAGAGACCCAGTACTTC.

For the CDR3, the DNA is TGTGCCAGCAGCCAGGCCGTCAGGCGGGAGGGCCAGACCCAGTACTTC. This encodes CASSQAVRREGQTQYF. The V and J genes are TRBV7-2 and TRBJ2-5, with 9 bases lining up with TRBD2. From germline, CDR1 is SGHTA and CDR2 FQGNSA. This CDR3 is built from 16 residues. Trimming at V came to 5 bases and at J to 6 bases, leaving 13 bases not matched to a gene.

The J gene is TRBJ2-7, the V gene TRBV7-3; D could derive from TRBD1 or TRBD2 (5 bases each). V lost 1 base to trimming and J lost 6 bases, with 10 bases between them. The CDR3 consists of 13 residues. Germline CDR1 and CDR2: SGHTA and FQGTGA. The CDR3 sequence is CASSLSSGLEQYF. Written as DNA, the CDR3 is TGTGCCAGCAGCTTAAGCTCGGGGCTCGAGCAGTACTTC.

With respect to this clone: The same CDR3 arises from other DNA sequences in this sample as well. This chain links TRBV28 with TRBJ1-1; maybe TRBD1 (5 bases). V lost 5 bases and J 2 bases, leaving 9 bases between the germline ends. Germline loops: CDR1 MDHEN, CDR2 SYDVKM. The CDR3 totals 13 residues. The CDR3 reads CASSPRVNTEAFF. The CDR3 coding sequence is TGTGCCAGCAGTCCCAGGGTTAACACTGAAGCTTTCTTT.